Below, 25 T cell receptor beta chains from the same sample are listed, as sequenced in a study of cytomegalovirus exposure and HLA in healthy donors. A multiplex PCR was run with 60 Vbeta primers and 13 Jbeta primers. Clones were sequenced by immunoSEQ multiplex PCR, and TCRdb holds only the in-frame ones, with some missing. Found here are some 130,000 clones, around three quarters of them singletons; the top ten hold approximately 1.7%. The sequencing sample was made of PBMCs. These receptors came from a woman in her forties or fifties in good health and CMV-seronegative.

This clone was detected only a few times. In the same sample, other DNA sequences code for this CDR3. The genes are TRBV19 and TRBJ2-3; TRBD2 matches 10 bases. The V gene's germline CDR1 is LNHDA and CDR2 SQIVND (reference sequence). CDR3 length: 14 residues. V was clipped by 8 bases and J by 0 bases; unmatched bases: 2. This chain's CDR3 is CASSTSGSTDTQYF. Here the CDR3 DNA reads TGTGCCAGTTCGACTAGCGGGAGCACAGATACGCAGTATTTT.

The genes are TRBV19 and TRBJ2-7; TRBD2 agrees at 8 bases. The V segment lost 3 bases and the J segment 7 bases; nucleotides outside the gene matches: 5. This CDR3 contains 13 residues. In germline, CDR1 is LNHDA, CDR2 SQIVND (reference sequence). The CDR3 coding sequence is TGTGCCAGTAGTATGGCGGGGGGACCGGAGCAGTACTTC. It translates to CASSMAGGPEQYF. Filled out from reference TRBV19 and TRBJ2-7, the complete variable domain reads DGGITQSPKYLFRKEGQNVTLSCEQNLNHDAMYWYRQDPGQGLRLIYYSQIVNDFQKGDIAEGYSVSREKKESFPLTVTSAQKNPTAFYLCASSMAGGPEQYFGPGTRLTVT.

V usage is TRBV6-4 and J usage is TRBJ2-3, with 9 bases lining up with TRBD2. This CDR3 is 15 amino acids long. Germline CDR1 is MRHNA and CDR2 is SNTAGT. The ends lost 4 bases at V and 5 bases at J; junction bases unmatched: 7. The CDR3 nucleotides are TGTGCCAGCAGTGTTAGCGGGAGTGGAGGAGATACGCAGTATTTT. Amino acids: CASSVSGSGGDTQYF.

The rearrangement uses TRBV19 and TRBJ1-2; 7 bases align to TRBD1. The germline V gene has CDR1 LNHDA and CDR2 SQIVND (reference sequence). CDR3 length: 14 amino acids. With 8 bases clipped from V and 4 bases from J, the junction kept 10 bases outside the gene matches. CDR3 protein: CASARGQGGYGYTF. For the CDR3, the DNA is TGTGCCAGTGCACGAGGGCAGGGGGGCTATGGCTACACCTTC.

The J gene is TRBJ2-7, the V gene TRBV11-3; 8 bases agree with TRBD1. This CDR3 is built from 14 residues. V was pared by 4 bases and J by 3 bases, with 5 bases of the junction left unmatched. Germline V gives CDR1 SGHNT, CDR2 YENEEA. This CDR3 reads CASSWDRTGYEQYV. The CDR3 DNA is TGTGCCAGCAGCTGGGACAGGACCGGCTACGAGCAGTACGTC.

J is TRBJ1-3 and V is TRBV7-2; a possible D gene is TRBD1 (6 bases). CDR1 SGHTA and CDR2 FQGNSA come from the germline V gene. The CDR3 has 18 residues. Trimming shortened V by 5 bases and J by 2 bases, and 22 bases separated the two germline ends. CDR3 protein: CASSKVGGQGEPGNTIYF. The CDR3 region has the DNA TGTGCCAGCAGCAAAGTAGGGGGTCAGGGCGAGCCTGGAAACACCATATATTTT.

V gene TRBV7-2 combines with J gene TRBJ2-7, with D hard to call. Deletions cut 1 base from V and 1 base from J, with 8 bases between. This CDR3 is built from 14 residues. Germline values: CDR1 SGHTA, CDR2 FQGNSA. The CDR3 reads CASSLGYRSYEQYF. CDR3 coding DNA: TGTGCCAGCAGCTTAGGATACAGATCCTACGAGCAGTACTTC.

This sequence joins TRBV27 and TRBJ2-1; TRBD1 aligns across 10 bases. The CDR3 is 15 residues long. V dropped 0 bases and J dropped 9; count of bases not matched to a gene: 5. Per the germline V gene, CDR1 is MNHEY and CDR2 is SMNVEV (reference sequence). The CDR3 DNA reads TGTGCCAGCAGTTTATCGCGGACAGGGGGAACTGAGCAGTTCTTC. Its translation: CASSLSRTGGTEQFF.

The rearrangement joins TRBV5-7 to TRBJ2-7; 8 bases fit TRBD2. TRBV5-7 belongs to the ORF category, with a function that is uncertain. J lost 5 bases, V lost 1 base, and 11 bases had no gene match. The CDR3 covers 16 residues. The CDR3 coding sequence is TGTGCCAGCAGCTTGCCCCAGCGGGGGATTTTTAACGAGCAGTACTTC. It yields the protein CASSLPQRGIFNEQYF.

V usage is TRBV28 and J usage is TRBJ2-2, with D perhaps matching TRBD1 (5 bases). The V end was cut by 4 bases, the J end by 4 bases, with 16 bases between. In germline, CDR1 is MDHEN, CDR2 SYDVKM. This CDR3 region has 16 residues. DNA for the CDR3: TGTGCCAGCAGTTCACCAGGGCCCTCCGGCACCGGGGAGCTGTTTTTT. The encoded protein is CASSSPGPSGTGELFF.

The J gene is TRBJ2-2, the V gene TRBV5-1; perhaps TRBD2 as D (6 bases). The germline V and J ends were trimmed by 4 bases and 2 bases, with 18 bases remaining between them. CDR1 and CDR2 (germline): SGHRS, YFSETQ. There are 17 residues in the CDR3. In nucleotides, the CDR3 is TGCGCCAGCAGCCAACTGGGGCTCGGGAGCAACACCGGGGAGCTGTTTTTT. Its protein product is CASSQLGLGSNTGELFF.

This clone was observed once. V usage is TRBV28 and J usage is TRBJ2-3; TRBD2 aligns across 9 bases. The ends lost 2 bases at V and 4 bases at J; junction bases unmatched: 4. Germline V gene lookup returns CDR1 MDHEN and CDR2 SYDVKM. The CDR3 covers 15 residues. The CDR3 reads CASSLASGTADTQYF. The DNA of the CDR3 is TGTGCCAGCAGTTTAGCTAGCGGGACTGCAGATACGCAGTATTTT.

This chain connects TRBV19 to TRBJ2-7; 9 nucleotides align to TRBD1. After removal of 4 bases from V and 3 bases from J, the junction contained 4 bases not matched to a gene. The CDR3 length is 14 residues. The V gene's germline CDR1 is LNHDA and CDR2 SQIVND (reference sequence). The CDR3 DNA follows: TGTGCCAGTAGTACACAGGACAGGGGCTACGAGCAGTACTTC. This sequence encodes CASSTQDRGYEQYF.

This chain joins TRBV29-1 and TRBJ2-6; TRBD1 is a possible D gene (6 bases). CDR1 SQVTM and CDR2 ANQGSEA come from the germline V gene. This CDR3 comprises 16 residues. Trimming shortened V by 3 bases and J by 0 bases, and 12 bases separated the two germline ends. In DNA form, the CDR3 reads TGCAGCGTTGACAGGGGAACCCTCTCTGGGGCCAACGTCCTGACTTTC. Its protein is CSVDRGTLSGANVLTF.

CDR3 coding DNA: TGTGCCAGCTGGGGACAGGCGATGGACAATGAGCAGTTCTTC. Protein product: CASWGQAMDNEQFF. The chain is built from TRBV2 and TRBJ2-1; 8 bases agree with TRBD1. This CDR3 has 14 residues. With V trimmed by 8 bases and J by 5 bases, 8 bases remained unmatched. CDR1 is SNHLY and CDR2 is FYNNEI in the germline V gene.

The chain has TRBV14 and TRBJ1-1; 8 bases agree with TRBD1. V was clipped by 1 base and J by 0 bases; unmatched bases: 7. The V gene's germline CDR1 is SGHDN and CDR2 FVKESK. The CDR3 has 17 amino acids. DNA for the CDR3: TGTGCCAGCAGCCAAGCCGGACAGGGCAGGTTGAACACTGAAGCTTTCTTT. Translation: CASSQAGQGRLNTEAFF.

J is TRBJ2-7 and V is TRBV19; 7 nucleotides line up with TRBD2. V was clipped by 8 bases and J by 12 bases; unmatched bases: 13. Germline CDR1 is LNHDA and CDR2 is SQIVND (reference sequence). The CDR3 loop spans 12 amino acids. CDR3 region: CASSSLAVWTYV. The CDR3 DNA reads as TGTGCCAGTTCGTCTCTAGCGGTGTGGACGTACGTC.

The chain combines TRBV6-5 with TRBJ2-1, with 9 bases that match TRBD2. Looked up from germline, CDR1 is MNHEY and CDR2 is SVGAGI. This CDR3 spans 13 amino acids. The V segment lost 6 bases and the J segment 6 bases; nucleotides outside the gene matches: 3. DNA of the CDR3: TGTGCCAGCAGATCAGCGGGGGGCAATGAGCAGTTCTTC. This codes for CASRSAGGNEQFF.

This rearrangement joins TRBV9 to TRBJ1-1, with no clear D. V dropped 3 bases and J dropped 5 bases, with 14 bases sitting between them. This CDR3 has 14 residues. Germline assignment: CDR1 SGDLS and CDR2 YYNGEE. The CDR3 DNA reads TGTGCCAGCAGCGAGCGGGATAAGCCGACTGAAGCTTTCTTT. It codes for CASSERDKPTEAFF.

The rearrangement uses TRBV5-1 and TRBJ2-7; D gene uncertain. The CDR3 consists of 16 residues. V was cut by 8 bases and J by 4 bases, with 25 bases left in between. Germline V lookup: CDR1 SGHRS, CDR2 YFSETQ. CDR3 coding DNA: TGCGCCAGTACGGGTCGGAATACCCGCTTAGAGTACGAGCAGTACTTC. This codes for CASTGRNTRLEYEQYF.

V is TRBV6-6 and J is TRBJ2-4; D might be TRBD2 (6 bases). Germline V gene lookup returns CDR1 MNHNY and CDR2 SVGAGI (reference sequence). V was shortened by 7 bases and J by 9 bases, with 19 bases between the two germline ends. This CDR3 spans 14 amino acids. CDR3: CASTEAGPRGIQYF. CDR3 DNA sequence: TGTGCCAGCACTGAGGCGGGACCCCGGGGCATTCAGTACTTC.

The rearrangement uses TRBV18 and TRBJ1-5; TRBD1 is a possible D gene (6 bases). This CDR3 contains 14 residues. Germline loops: CDR1 KGHSH, CDR2 LQKENI. The germline V and J ends were trimmed by 2 bases and 3 bases, with 8 bases remaining between them. The CDR3 nucleotides are TGTGCCAGCTCACCAGCAGGGGACAATCAGCCCCAGCATTTT. Translating gives CASSPAGDNQPQHF. The full variable domain, in which reference TRBV18 and TRBJ1-5 provide the parts outside the CDR3, is NAGVMQNPRHLVRRRGQEARLRCSPMKGHSHVYWYRQLPEEGLKFMVYLQKENIIDESGMPKERFSAEFPKEGPSILRIQQVVRGDSAAYFCASSPAGDNQPQHFGDGTRLSIL.

The chain is built from TRBV5-4 and TRBJ2-7, with 10 bases that match TRBD2. Germline CDR1 and CDR2: SGHNT and YYREEE (reference sequence). There are 15 residues in the CDR3. Germline trimming cut 4 bases from V and 7 bases from J; bases unmatched to any gene: 11. Written as DNA, the CDR3 is TGTGCCAGCAGCCTACGACTAGCGGGCACGGGAGAGCAGTACTTC. It specifies CASSLRLAGTGEQYF.

The chain recombines TRBV5-4 with TRBJ2-5; 11 bases fit TRBD2. Unmatched junction bases numbered 8, after V lost 3 bases and J lost 4 bases. The CDR3 length is 16 residues. The germline V gene has CDR1 SGHNT and CDR2 YYREEE (reference sequence). CDR3 loop: CASSSMTSGKGETQYF. The CDR3 bases are TGTGCCAGCAGCTCGATGACTAGCGGGAAGGGAGAGACCCAGTACTTC.

The rearrangement uses TRBV12-5 and TRBJ2-2; D may be TRBD2 (7 bases). With 6 bases removed from V and 4 bases from J, the gap between germline ends came to 18 bases. The CDR3 covers 16 residues. CDR1 and CDR2 from the germline V gene are LGHNT and FRNRAP. CDR3 nucleotides: TGTGCTAGTGGGATCCTAGGGGGGGGCGGCACCGGGGAGCTGTTTTTT. Translated: CASGILGGGGTGELFF.